One and the same sample provided the 12 T cell receptor beta chains below, sequenced in a study of blood T cells in healthy people across ages. For the second PCR, which ran for about 7 to 11 cycles, a sample-barcoded 5' primer and a J-beta primer mix were used. One entry per CDR3 protein, called by TCRdb with MiXCR from the 5' RACE reads. The sample yields roughly 2 million distinct CDR3 sequences, 49% seen once. Material for sequencing was blood. The origin of the receptors is a woman aged 40 to 50 in good health.

The chain carries TRBV28 and TRBJ2-3; TRBD1 matches 9 bases. V gave up 5 bases and J gave up 1 base; unmatched junction bases: 13. Per germline, CDR1 MDHEN and CDR2 SYDVKM. The CDR3 consists of 18 residues. As DNA, the CDR3 is TGTGCCAGCAGTCCGAGTCTAGGGACAGGGTCGGGCACAGATACGCAGTATTTT. Translated, it gives CASSPSLGTGSGTDTQYF.

This clonotype is a singleton in its sample. This rearrangement joins TRBV29-1 to TRBJ1-2, with a tentative D call TRBD1 (5 bases). Germline CDR1 SQVTM, CDR2 ANQGSEA. Trimming shortened V by 6 bases and J by 2 bases, and 16 bases separated the two germline ends. The CDR3 covers 14 residues. The chain's CDR3 is CSVTRDLRNYGYTF. DNA of the CDR3: TGCAGCGTGACACGGGACTTACGAAACTATGGCTACACCTTC. The full variable domain, its missing parts supplied by reference TRBV29-1 and TRBJ1-2, is SAVISQKPSRDICQRGTSLTIQCQVDSQVTMMFWYRQQPGQSLTLIATANQGSEATYESGFVIDKFPISRPNLTFSTLTVSNMSPEDSSIYLCSVTRDLRNYGYTFGSGTRLTVV.

This clonotype has a single count. The J gene is TRBJ1-5, the V gene TRBV4-2; tentative D call: TRBD1 (6 bases). The CDR3 sequence is 15 residues long. In germline, CDR1 is LGHNA, CDR2 YNFKEQ. V lost 1 base and J 7 bases, leaving 14 bases between the germline ends. The CDR3 reads CASSQGGGPEQPQHF. CDR3 DNA: TGTGCCAGCAGCCAAGGGGGGGGGCCGGAGCAGCCCCAGCATTTT.

Regarding this clonotype: Germline and junction disagree at one end, which may indicate a read error. The genes are TRBV24-1 and TRBJ2-1, with D perhaps TRBD2 (6 bases). The germline V gene has CDR1 KGHDR and CDR2 SFDVKD. This CDR3 contains 15 residues. CDR3 sequence (DNA): TGTGCCACCAGTGATTTCGGGGACTCCAACAATGAGCAGTTCTTC. This translates into CATSDFGDSNNEQFF.

The V and J genes are TRBV6-5 and TRBJ1-2; the D is unclear. Trimming cost V 7 bases and J 0 bases, with 12 bases left between them. Germline CDR1 MNHEY, CDR2 SVGAGI. The CDR3 extends over 14 amino acids. CDR3 region: CASTTRTANYGYTF. The CDR3 bases are TGTGCCAGCACCACGAGGACCGCTAACTATGGCTACACCTTC.

This clonotype has just a few counts. The rearrangement uses TRBV20-1 and TRBJ2-1; TRBD1 is a possible D gene (6 bases). CDR1 is DFQATT and CDR2 is SNEGSKA in the germline V gene (reference sequence). Trimming removed 4 bases from V and 6 bases from J, with 16 bases in between. This CDR3 is built from 14 residues. The CDR3 sequence: CSANRDTAPNEQFF. The CDR3 region has the DNA TGCAGTGCTAACCGGGACACGGCCCCCAATGAGCAGTTCTTC.

The V call is TRBV20-1, the J call TRBJ2-1; D is ambiguous. This CDR3 spans 10 amino acids. With 3 bases removed from V and 6 bases from J, the gap between germline ends came to 3 bases. From germline, CDR1 is DFQATT and CDR2 SNEGSKA (reference sequence). CDR3: CSASPNEQFF. The CDR3 DNA sequence: TGCAGTGCTAGCCCCAATGAGCAGTTCTTC.

In this sample, this clonotype turned up a few times. V is TRBV7-2 and J is TRBJ2-1, with D tentatively TRBD1 (5 bases). The CDR3 length is 16 residues. The germline V gene has CDR1 SGHTA and CDR2 FQGNSA. The ends were cut back, 3 bases at V and 6 bases at J, with 18 bases in the middle. The CDR3 DNA reads TGTGCCAGCAGCTTTAAGTCCCGTCCAGGGCCCAATGAGCAGTTCTTC. Encoded protein: CASSFKSRPGPNEQFF.

The V gene is TRBV5-5, the J gene TRBJ1-6; D gene uncertain. The V gene's germline CDR1 is SGHKS and CDR2 YYEKEE (reference sequence). This CDR3 has 16 amino acids. V was clipped by 4 bases and J by 1 base, with 12 bases between them. CDR3 residues: CASSHFGESYNSPLHF. The CDR3 nucleotides are TGTGCCAGCAGCCATTTCGGGGAGTCCTATAATTCACCCCTCCACTTT.

V usage is TRBV7-6 and J usage is TRBJ2-4; TRBD2 might be the D (7 bases). The closer fit of TRBJ2-7 to the DNA end suggests the J call may be wrong. Germline assignment: CDR1 SGHVS and CDR2 FNYEAQ. There are 13 residues in the CDR3. This CDR3 is CASSFAGEGEQYF. DNA of the CDR3: TGTGCCAGCAGCTTCGCAGGGGAGGGCGAGCAGTACTTC.

This rearrangement joins TRBV20-1 to TRBJ1-5, with D tentatively TRBD1 (5 bases). The CDR3 contains 15 residues. V shed 2 bases and J shed 1 base, with 12 bases lying between them. The germline V gene has CDR1 DFQATT and CDR2 SNEGSKA (reference sequence). The CDR3 is CSARRQWGSNQPQHF. CDR3 DNA sequence: TGCAGTGCTAGACGACAGTGGGGGAGCAATCAGCCCCAGCATTTT.

This clonotype was picked up a small number of times. The chain joins TRBV5-1 to TRBJ2-3, with TRBD2 matching over 7 bases. The trim removed 1 base at V and 6 bases at J, leaving 5 bases unmatched. The germline V gene encodes CDR1 SGHRS and CDR2 YFSETQ. The CDR3 spans 14 residues. The CDR3 here is CASSLREGVDTQYF. The DNA of the CDR3 is TGCGCCAGCAGCTTGAGGGAGGGAGTGGATACGCAGTATTTT.